The 10 T cell receptor beta chains below all came from one sample that was sequenced in a study of cytomegalovirus exposure and HLA in healthy donors. Primers for the PCR totalled 60 Vbeta and 13 Jbeta. Sequencing was performed with immunoSEQ multiplex PCR; in TCRdb, only in-frame clones are kept and a portion is missing. The sample shows approximately 160,000 clones, around 78% of them seen only once. What was sequenced was PBMCs. These TCRs come from a woman aged 40 to 50 in good health and CMV-seropositive.

This chain connects TRBV6-1 to TRBJ1-6; D might be TRBD1 (5 bases). The germline V gene encodes CDR1 MNHNS and CDR2 SASEGT. The CDR3 runs to 14 residues. Trimming removed 5 bases at V and 10 bases at J, with 15 bases between. CDR3 region: CASSSGGTGSPLHF. CDR3 nucleotides: TGTGCCAGCAGTTCCGGAGGGACGGGATCACCCCTCCACTTT.

V and J are TRBV28 and TRBJ1-3; D unclear. Trimming pared 10 bases from V and 7 bases from J, leaving 17 bases between. This CDR3 is built from 13 residues. Germline loops: CDR1 MDHEN, CDR2 SYDVKM. The CDR3 bases are TGTGCCATCGCCGGAGGCCATCGGAACACCATATATTTT. This gives the protein CAIAGGHRNTIYF.

The chain links TRBV7-3 to TRBJ1-5, with TRBD1 matching over 8 bases. V lost 6 bases, J lost 11 bases, and 9 bases stayed unmatched. Looked up from germline, CDR1 is SGHTA and CDR2 is FQGTGA. This CDR3 has 13 amino acids. In DNA form, the CDR3 reads TGTGCCAGCAGTAGAACTCCGGGACAGGCCCAGCATTTT. Translated: CASSRTPGQAQHF.

The chain is built from TRBV29-1 and TRBJ2-1; 12 nucleotides align to TRBD2. The CDR3 is made up of 17 amino acids. The V and J ends lost 7 bases and 3 bases, in that order; junction bases with no gene match: 13. From germline, CDR1 is SQVTM and CDR2 ANQGSEA. Here the CDR3 DNA reads TGCAGCGCGGGGAGGCTAGCGGGGGGGCCAGTCTACAATGAGCAGTTCTTC. This sequence encodes CSAGRLAGGPVYNEQFF.

Worth noting for this clone: This sample includes further DNA sequences coding for the same CDR3. DNA for the CDR3: TGTGCCAGCAGCCTTTCCCGGGGGGAGACCCAGTACTTC. Translated: CASSLSRGETQYF. The gene calls are TRBV9 and TRBJ2-5, with D perhaps matching TRBD2 (6 bases). This CDR3 contains 13 residues. Germline V gives CDR1 SGDLS, CDR2 YYNGEE. V was trimmed by 4 bases and J by 5 bases, leaving 12 bases between them.

The rearrangement links TRBV9 to TRBJ1-1; the D gene is possibly TRBD1 (6 bases). The CDR3 spans 19 residues. CDR1 is SGDLS and CDR2 is YYNGEE in the germline V gene. Trimming took 0 bases from V and 1 from J, leaving 22 bases between them. CDR3 bases: TGTGCCAGCAGCGTAGTACCGGCCATGGGGTGGACAGAGAACACTGAAGCTTTCTTT. Amino acid sequence: CASSVVPAMGWTENTEAFF.

The table lists this clone with a few counts. The chain couples TRBV11-2 to TRBJ2-1; D unclear. Germline-derived CDR1 and CDR2 are SGHAT and FQNNGV. Trimming took 6 bases from V and 4 from J, leaving 7 bases between them. This CDR3 region has 12 residues. DNA of the CDR3: TGTGCCAGCAGGGCAGTTTACAATGAGCAGTTCTTC. It translates to CASRAVYNEQFF.

The chain has TRBV28 and TRBJ1-2; no definite D call. Trimming took 5 bases from V and 14 from J, leaving 21 bases between them. Per germline, CDR1 MDHEN and CDR2 SYDVKM. The CDR3 contains 13 residues. The CDR3 sequence: CASSLVHLVGSTF. The CDR3 DNA follows: TGTGCCAGCAGTCTTGTCCATCTTGTCGGGTCGACCTTC.

This clone came up once. The rearrangement uses TRBV7-6 and TRBJ1-5; no reliable D call. V was shortened by 2 bases and J by 4 bases, with 6 bases between the two germline ends. The CDR3 length is 13 residues. Germline CDR1 is SGHVS and CDR2 is FNYEAQ. CDR3 bases: TGTGCCAGCAGCTTAAATCAGAATCAGCCCCAGCATTTT. It encodes CASSLNQNQPQHF. Based on the CDR3 plus reference TRBV7-6 and TRBJ1-5, the full variable domain is GAGVSQSPRYKVTKRGQDVALRCDPISGHVSLYWYRQALGQGPEFLTYFNYEAQQDKSGLPNDRFSAERPEGSISTLTIQRTEQRDSAMYRCASSLNQNQPQHFGDGTRLSIL.

Comment on this clone: A much larger clone lies a single base off, so this may be a read error. V and J are TRBV5-6 and TRBJ1-1; 7 nucleotides line up with TRBD1. V lost 3 bases and J lost 1; bases outside the gene matches: 3. Germline values: CDR1 SGHDT, CDR2 YYEEEE. The CDR3 contains 14 residues. The CDR3 loop is CASSSGDRNTEAFF. In nucleotides, the CDR3 is TGTGCCAGCAGCTCCGGGGACAGGAACACTGAAGCTTTCTTT. Full variable domain (rest looked up from reference TRBV5-6 and TRBJ1-1): DAGVTQSPTHLIKTRGQQVTLRCSPKSGHDTVSWYQQALGQGPQFIFQYYEEEERQRGNFPDRFSGHQFPNYSSELNVNALLLGDSALYLCASSSGDRNTEAFFGQGTRLTVV.